This T cell receptor beta chain was documented in a study of vaccination effects on CD4 cells after COVID-19. Between days 9 and 10 of culture, CD4+ T cells were separated out. This clone was seen only once. The antigen is not known. TCRdb's copy holds only in-frame clones and misses some; the assay was immunoSEQ multiplex PCR. Here the sample spans 20,000 to 25,000 clones, over 65% being singletons. The V gene's germline CDR1 is LGHNA and CDR2 YSLEER. Deletions cut 4 bases from V and 0 bases from J, with 4 bases between. The CDR3 has 13 residues. The source is a human donor who received a COVID-19 vaccine. The chain carries TRBV4-3 and TRBJ2-1; D unresolved. Sequenced material: CD4+ T cells from PBMCs cultured without peptide, taken before COVID-19 vaccination. Here the CDR3 DNA reads TGCGCCAGCAGCCCTTACTCCTACAATGAGCAGTTCTTC. This codes for CASSPYSYNEQFF.